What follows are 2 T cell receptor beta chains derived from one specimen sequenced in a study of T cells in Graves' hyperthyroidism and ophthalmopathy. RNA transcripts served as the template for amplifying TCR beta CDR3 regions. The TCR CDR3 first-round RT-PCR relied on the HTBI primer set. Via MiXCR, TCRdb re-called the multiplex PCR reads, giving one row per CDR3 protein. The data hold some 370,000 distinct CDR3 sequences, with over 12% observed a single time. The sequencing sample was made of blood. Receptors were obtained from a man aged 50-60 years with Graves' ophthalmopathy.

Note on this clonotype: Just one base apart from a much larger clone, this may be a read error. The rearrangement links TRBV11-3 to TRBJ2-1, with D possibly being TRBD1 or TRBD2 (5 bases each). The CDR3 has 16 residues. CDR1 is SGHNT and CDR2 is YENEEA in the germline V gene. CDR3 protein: CAGSLGFRGLGNEQFF. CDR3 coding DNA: TGTGCCGGCAGCTTAGGGTTCCGGGGCCTGGGCAATGAGCAGTTCTTC.

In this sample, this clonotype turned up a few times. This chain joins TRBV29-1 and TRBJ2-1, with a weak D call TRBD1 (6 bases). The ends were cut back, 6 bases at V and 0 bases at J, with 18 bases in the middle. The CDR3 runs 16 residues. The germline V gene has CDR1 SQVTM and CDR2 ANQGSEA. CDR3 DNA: TGCAGCGTCCTTTACAGGGACCGGAGCTCCTACAATGAGCAGTTCTTC. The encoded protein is CSVLYRDRSSYNEQFF.